Listed below are T cell receptor beta chains from one sample, sequenced in a study of preoperative IRX-2 immunotherapy in early breast cancer. Data came from immunoSEQ multiplex PCR; TCRdb stores just in-frame clones and leaves some out. The table lists fewer than 5,000 clones, around two thirds of them singletons. The sequencing here drew on tumor tissue, taken after IRX-2 immunotherapy. The source is a human donor with breast cancer. Each CDR3 is given with its conserved first and last residue. Each record gives: V gene, clone size, CDR3 length, J gene, D gene, CDR3 DNA, CDR3 protein. D genes are given only for firm matches. Not all rows give a size; the values are once, few, many and, for expanded clones, a class.

>TRBV12-5|.|13|TRBJ2-7|TRBD2
TGTGCCAGCCTGCCTAGCGGGAGTCGCGAGCAGTACTTC
CASLPSGSREQYF
>TRBV10-2|once|12|TRBJ1-2|.
TGCGCCAGCGGAACAGAGAGGGATGGCTACACCTTC
CASGTERDGYTF
>TRBV9|.|14|TRBJ2-6|.
TGTGCCAGCAGTCCCCTATGGGGGGCCAACGTCCTGACTTTC
CASSPLWGANVLTF
>TRBV10-2|.|14|TRBJ1-2|.
TGCGCCAGCAGTGGGGTTGAGGAATACTATGGCTACACCTTC
CASSGVEEYYGYTF
>TRBV11-3|.|15|TRBJ2-1|.
TGTGCCAGCAGCTTACTGGGGGGTGTCTTCAATGAGCAGTTCTTC
CASSLLGGVFNEQFF
>TRBV25-1|.|15|TRBJ1-1|.
TGTGCCAGCAGTGAGCCGGGACGGGTAAACACTGAAGCTTTCTTT
CASSEPGRVNTEAFF
>TRBV6-8|.|16|TRBJ2-1|TRBD2
TGTGCCAGCAGTTACTCGCGACTAGCGGGAGGGAATGAGCAGTTCTTC
CASSYSRLAGGNEQFF
>TRBV29-1|large|12|TRBJ1-1|.
TGCAGCGTAACCCCACAGGGCGTCGGGGCTTTCTTT
CSVTPQGVGAFF
>TRBV30|.|16|TRBJ2-1|TRBD2
TGTGCCGCCTCGCTAGCGGGAAGGGAAAACTACAATGAGCAGTTCTTC
CAASLAGRENYNEQFF
>TRBV29-1|few|14|TRBJ2-7|TRBD2
TGCAGCGTTGAATCCGGGACTAGCGGGAACGAGCAGTACTTC
CSVESGTSGNEQYF
>TRBV19|.|14|TRBJ1-5|TRBD1
TGTGCCAGTAGTGTGAGAGGGGGGACAGGGCCCCAGCATTTT
CASSVRGGTGPQHF
>TRBV5-1|.|15|TRBJ1-3|.
TGCGCCAGCAGCTCCTCGGGGGACTCTGGAAACACCATATATTTT
CASSSSGDSGNTIYF
>TRBV28|few|18|TRBJ2-6|.
TGTGCCAGCACCTCCCCAGCAGGGGCGAACTCTGGGGCCAACGTCCTGACTTTC
CASTSPAGANSGANVLTF
>TRBV6-1|medium-sized|15|TRBJ2-7|TRBD1
TGTGCCAGCAGTGAAGGGGACAGGTCTTTTTACGAGCAGTACTTC
CASSEGDRSFYEQYF
>TRBV11-3|large|14|TRBJ1-5|TRBD1
TGTGCCAGCAGCCCGAGACAGGGCTTCCAGCCCCAGCATTTT
CASSPRQGFQPQHF
>TRBV14|.|14|TRBJ2-3|.
TGTGCCAGCAGCCCTCAGGTCTACACAGATACGCAGTATTTT
CASSPQVYTDTQYF
>TRBV19|.|12|TRBJ1-5|.
TGTGCCAGTAGTCCCCGAAATCAGCCCCAGCATTTT
CASSPRNQPQHF
>TRBV1|.|15|TRBJ1-5|.
TGCGCCAGCAGCCAGATACAGGGAGGGGATCAGCCCCAGCATTTT
CASSQIQGGDQPQHF
>TRBV14|.|13|TRBJ1-2|.
TGTGCCACCAGTGACGATAACTTAGGGGGCTACACCTTC
CATSDDNLGGYTF
>TRBV19|.|14|TRBJ1-2|.
TGTGCCAGTACCCCGGCGGGTTTCGGCTATGGCTACACCTTC
CASTPAGFGYGYTF
>TRBV11-3|medium-sized|14|TRBJ2-1|.
TGTGCCAGCAGCTCTGGATCGGGGGCTTTGGAGCAGTTCTTC
CASSSGSGALEQFF
>TRBV14|.|13|TRBJ2-7|.
TGTGCCAGCAGCCAGGGCAGTCGGCTAGCCCAGAACTTC
CASSQGSRLAQNF
>TRBV19|.|14|TRBJ2-7|TRBD1
TGTGCCAGTAGTTCACGGACAGGGGGAGCCGAGCAGTACTTC
CASSSRTGGAEQYF
>TRBV7-7|.|17|TRBJ2-1|TRBD2
TGTGCCAGCAGCCCCTTCCGAGGGCTAGCGGGAGACAATGAGCAGTTCTTC
CASSPFRGLAGDNEQFF
>TRBV30|.|12|TRBJ1-1|.
TGTGCCTGGTCCCCGTTTGACAGTGAAGCTTTCTTT
CAWSPFDSEAFF
>TRBV11-3|.|14|TRBJ2-1|.
TGTGCCAACAGCTCAGGTCCCTCCTACAATGAGCAGTTCTTC
CANSSGPSYNEQFF
>TRBV11-3|.|14|TRBJ2-1|.
TGTGCCAGCAGCCCCCGGGACGGCCACAATGAGCAGTTCTTC
CASSPRDGHNEQFF
>TRBV30|.|11|TRBJ1-1|.
TGTGCCTCATTTCGGGACACTGAAGCTTTCTTT
CASFRDTEAFF
>TRBV19|few|15|TRBJ2-6|.
TGTGCCAGTAGTATCCCAAGAACTGGGGCCAACGTCCTGACTTTC
CASSIPRTGANVLTF
>TRBV18|.|17|TRBJ1-1|.
TGTGCCAGCTCACCACCAGGGTTGGTAACCATGAACACTGAAGCTTTCTTT
CASSPPGLVTMNTEAFF
>TRBV7-6|.|15|TRBJ1-3|.
TGTGCCAGAAGTCATCACGGGGTAGGTGGAAACACCATATATTTT
CARSHHGVGGNTIYF
>TRBV10-3|.|15|TRBJ2-3|TRBD2
TGTGCCATCAGTGAGTTAACTAGCGGAATTTATACGCAGTATTTT
CAISELTSGIYTQYF
>TRBV15|.|14|TRBJ2-7|TRBD1
TGTGCCACCAGCAACCGACAGGGGCACCACGAGCAGTACTTC
CATSNRQGHHEQYF
>TRBV19|.|16|TRBJ1-1|.
TGTGCCAGTAGTATAGGATTGACAGGCGAACGCGGGAGAACTTTCTTT
CASSIGLTGERGRTFF
>TRBV1|.|16|TRBJ2-1|.
TGCGCCAGCAGCCCATCGGCTAGCGGTGTTTACAATGAGCAGTTCTTC
CASSPSASGVYNEQFF
>TRBV11-3|.|14|TRBJ1-1|TRBD1
TGTGCCAGCAGCTTGACAGGGATAAACACTGAAGCTTTCTTT
CASSLTGINTEAFF
>TRBV11-3|.|14|TRBJ2-1|.
TGTGCCAGCAGCTCCTCGTGGGATACGGCTGGTCCGTTCTTC
CASSSSWDTAGPFF
>TRBV19|.|17|TRBJ2-6|.
TGTGCCAGTAGTATAGGTCGGAAAGGCTCTGGGGCCAACGTCCTGACTTTC
CASSIGRKGSGANVLTF
>TRBV7-7|.|18|TRBJ2-4|.
TGTGCCAGCAGCTTGGTCGCAGCCGCTACGGGGGCCAAAAACATTCAGTACTTC
CASSLVAAATGAKNIQYF
>TRBV28|.|14|TRBJ1-5|.
TGTGCCAGCAGTTTCAGGGTTAATGATCAGCCCCAGCATTTT
CASSFRVNDQPQHF
>TRBV29-1|medium-sized|14|TRBJ2-2|.
TGCAGCGTTGATGAGTCAGGGAATACCGGGGAGCTGTTTTTT
CSVDESGNTGELFF
>TRBV6-8|few|19|TRBJ1-1|TRBD1
TGTGCCAGCAGTTATAGGAGGGACAGGGGCCAGCAGGGTGTTCTTGAAGCTTTCTTT
CASSYRRDRGQQGVLEAFF
>TRBV6-8|.|14|TRBJ1-1|.
TGTGCCAGCAGGACAGAAGGGGAGAACACTGAAGCTTTCTTT
CASRTEGENTEAFF
>TRBV30|.|15|TRBJ2-3|.
TGTGCTTGGTCCCGGGGGCGGGGAACCTTGGATACGCAGTATTTT
CAWSRGRGTLDTQYF
>TRBV6-8|.|16|TRBJ1-2|TRBD1
TGTGCCAGCAGTTACTCCCAACAGGGGTCGGGCTATGGCTACACCTTC
CASSYSQQGSGYGYTF
>TRBV18|medium-sized|17|TRBJ2-6|.
TGTGCCAGCTCCCAGAACCCGCCGAGTACTGGGGCCAACGTCCTGACTTTC
CASSQNPPSTGANVLTF